This TCR beta chain came from a study of T cell responses to AZD1222 COVID-19 vaccine. Study summary: Samples with a second dose at about 4 or about 12 weeks were pooled together. Points from the study as a whole: Most donors were white British and more were female, and clonal diversity was possibly underestimated. In all cases, repertoires were sampled only after the peak T cell response. Among AZD1222 vaccinees, only 5 to 7 were seropositive at baseline.

Assay: immunoSEQ multiplex PCR; the TCRdb copy retains only in-frame clones and omits some. The data contain around 99,000 clones, more than 80% of them singletons. Of note for this clone: Its antigen is not known.

Germline CDR1 and CDR2: KGHDR and SFDVKD. V lost 1 base to trimming and J lost 6 bases; unmatched junction nucleotides: 2. This CDR3 is built from 14 residues. The sample in question was peripheral blood, obtained on day 0 of AZD1222 vaccination. The sequence derives from an adult in good health. V and J are TRBV24-1 and TRBJ2-1; 7 bases agree with TRBD2. CDR3 coding DNA: TGTGCCACCAGTGATTTAGGGAGGGGCAATGAGCAGTTCTTC. Translated: CATSDLGRGNEQFF.